Each of the 26 T cell receptor beta chains below was sequenced from the same sample in a study of OX40 agonist ivuxolimab in advanced cancers. Only in-frame clones appear in the TCRdb table, and some are missing; sequencing was by immunoSEQ multiplex PCR. Of some 45,000 clones listed, approximately 83% are singletons. Sequences were derived from CD4+ or CD8+ T cells sorted from blood, sampled in a trial of the OX40 agonist ivuxolimab. Receptors originate from an adult with an advanced solid tumor such as melanoma, head and neck, liver or kidney cancer.

J is TRBJ2-1 and V is TRBV30; D gene uncertain. The CDR3 runs 12 residues. V lost 4 bases, J lost 9 bases, and 13 bases lay in between. CDR1 and CDR2 from the germline V gene are GTSNPN and SVGIG (reference sequence). The CDR3 reads CAWKRTWGEQFF. The CDR3, as DNA: TGTGCCTGGAAGCGAACATGGGGTGAGCAGTTCTTC. Supplemented by reference TRBV30 and TRBJ2-1, the full variable domain reads SQTIHQWPATLVQPVGSPLSLECTVEGTSNPNLYWYRQAAGRGLQLLFYSVGIGQISSEVPQNLSASRPQDRQFILSSKKLLLSDSGFYLCAWKRTWGEQFFGPGTRLTVL.

This clone was seen at least ten times. Different DNA sequences within this sample yield the same CDR3. The chain couples TRBV11-2 to TRBJ1-5; 7 bases line up with TRBD1. V trimming: 1 base; J trimming: 6 bases; junction bases outside the gene matches: 6. This CDR3 comprises 15 residues. The V gene's germline CDR1 is SGHAT and CDR2 FQNNGV. CDR3 sequence: CASSLVGGGGQPQHF. Here the CDR3 DNA reads TGTGCCAGCAGCTTAGTAGGGGGCGGGGGTCAGCCCCAGCATTTT.

V gene TRBV4-1 combines with J gene TRBJ2-1, with D possibly matching TRBD2 (5 bases). This CDR3 has 15 amino acids. Germline CDR1 reads MGHRA; CDR2 reads YSYEKL. Trimming shortened V by 0 bases and J by 7 bases, and 13 bases separated the two germline ends. The CDR3 coding sequence is TGCGCCAGCAGCCAAGATCGTATCCCGGGGAATGAGCAGTTCTTC. As protein: CASSQDRIPGNEQFF.

The table lists this clone with a few counts. The CDR3 DNA reads as TGTGCCAGCAGTGAAATGCGGTGGGATACTAGCGGGAGGGACTACGAGCAGTACTTC. This encodes CASSEMRWDTSGRDYEQYF. The chain has TRBV6-1 and TRBJ2-7, with 13 bases aligning to TRBD2. CDR3 length: 19 amino acids. The junction had 13 bases not matched to a gene; V was cut back by 2 bases and J by 3 bases. Per germline, CDR1 MNHNS and CDR2 SASEGT.

The chain couples TRBV9 to TRBJ1-2; D is possibly TRBD1 (5 bases). From germline, CDR1 is SGDLS and CDR2 YYNGEE. The CDR3 is 19 residues long. Trimming shortened V by 4 bases and J by 3 bases, and 28 bases separated the two germline ends. DNA of the CDR3: TGTGCCAGCAGCTCCTTACCCATGGCGACAGCCTTCAAGGACTATGGCTACACCTTC. Its translation is CASSSLPMATAFKDYGYTF.

The chain recombines TRBV5-4 with TRBJ2-6, with D perhaps matching TRBD1 (5 bases). In germline, CDR1 is SGHNT, CDR2 YYREEE (reference sequence). Trimming shortened V by 0 bases and J by 2 bases, and 9 bases separated the two germline ends. The CDR3 length is 16 residues. CDR3 residues: CASSLVGRAGANVLTF. Here the CDR3 DNA reads TGTGCCAGCAGCTTGGTTGGCAGGGCTGGGGCCAACGTCCTGACTTTC.

The chain couples TRBV30 to TRBJ2-2, with 10 bases lining up with TRBD2. V gave up 5 bases and J gave up 4 bases; unmatched junction bases: 10. The CDR3 length is 16 residues. Germline CDR1 and CDR2: GTSNPN and SVGIG (reference sequence). In DNA form, the CDR3 reads TGTGCCTGGGTCCCTCTAGCGGGAGTCTCCACCGGGGAGCTGTTTTTT. Protein sequence: CAWVPLAGVSTGELFF.

This chain joins TRBV20-1 and TRBJ1-1; D perhaps matches TRBD1 (6 bases). The V gene lost 6 bases and the J gene lost 10 bases, with 15 bases spanning the gap. The length of the CDR3 is 11 residues. Germline assignment: CDR1 DFQATT and CDR2 SNEGSKA (reference sequence). The CDR3, as DNA: TGCAGTGCAGGGGGGGGACTCGGAGCTTTCTTT. It is translated as CSAGGGLGAFF.

The gene calls are TRBV7-9 and TRBJ2-3; a weak D match, TRBD2 (5 bases). Trimming pared 1 base from V and 6 bases from J, leaving 11 bases between. This CDR3 spans 14 amino acids. CDR1 SEHNR and CDR2 FQNEAQ come from the germline V gene (reference sequence). The chain's CDR3 is CASSLEGRGDTQYF. As DNA, the CDR3 is TGTGCCAGCAGCTTAGAAGGAAGAGGGGATACGCAGTATTTT.

The chain carries TRBV10-1 and TRBJ1-3; D remains ambiguous. The germline V and J ends were trimmed by 3 bases and 2 bases, with 8 bases remaining between them. This CDR3 is built from 14 residues. Looked up from germline, CDR1 is WNHNN and CDR2 is SYGVQD (reference sequence). The CDR3 DNA reads TGCGCCAGCAGTGAAAACACCCCTGGAAACACCATATATTTT. Its translation: CASSENTPGNTIYF.

The chain combines TRBV5-1 with TRBJ1-6; D remains ambiguous. The CDR3 consists of 14 residues. CDR1 is SGHRS, CDR2 YFSETQ, per germline. With 4 bases removed from V and 7 bases from J, the gap between germline ends came to 12 bases. CDR3 in amino acids: CASSLTNNNSPLHF. DNA of the CDR3: TGCGCCAGCAGCCTTACAAACAACAATTCACCCCTCCACTTT.

For the CDR3, the DNA is TGTGCCTGGACCTGGGGGGGGTACGAGCAGTACTTC. The encoded protein is CAWTWGGYEQYF. The chain uses TRBV30 and TRBJ2-7; the match to TRBD2 covers 7 bases. V was pared by 4 bases and J by 4 bases, with 4 bases of the junction left unmatched. Germline CDR1 GTSNPN, CDR2 SVGIG (reference sequence). This CDR3 spans 12 amino acids.

The chain combines TRBV5-1 with TRBJ2-2, with 8 bases fitting TRBD1. Germline lookup yields CDR1 SGHRS and CDR2 YFSETQ. J was trimmed by 2 bases and V by 4 bases; bases with no gene match: 4. This CDR3 is 15 amino acids long. CDR3 nucleotide sequence: TGCGCCAGCAGCGAGGACAGGGCTAACACCGGGGAGCTGTTTTTT. Its protein is CASSEDRANTGELFF.

The V and J genes are TRBV6-5 and TRBJ1-6; D perhaps matches TRBD1 (5 bases). V lost 5 bases and J 9 bases, leaving 17 bases between the germline ends. Germline values: CDR1 MNHEY, CDR2 SVGAGI. The CDR3 consists of 15 residues. CDR3 DNA sequence: TGTGCCAGCAGTCCGACAGATCCGCGCGGTTCACCCCTCCACTTT. The encoded protein is CASSPTDPRGSPLHF.

The chain has TRBV4-1 and TRBJ2-7, with a tentative D call TRBD2 (5 bases). Germline CDR1 reads MGHRA; CDR2 reads YSYEKL. Trimming left V 1 base short and J 4 bases short, with 14 bases between. The CDR3 contains 15 residues. Here the CDR3 DNA reads TGCGCCAGCAGCCAAGCTTATCTCGGGGAGTACGAGCAGTACTTC. Its translation is CASSQAYLGEYEQYF.

V gene TRBV11-2 combines with J gene TRBJ2-6, with 8 bases identical to TRBD1. Germline V lookup: CDR1 SGHAT, CDR2 FQNNGV. This CDR3 contains 16 residues. The trim removed 3 bases at V and 3 bases at J, leaving 4 bases unmatched. The DNA for the CDR3 is TGTGCCAGCAGCTTTCAGGGGGCCGATGGGGCCAACGTCCTGACTTTC. It is translated as CASSFQGADGANVLTF.

The chain links TRBV6-1 to TRBJ2-3, with D unclear. The length of the CDR3 is 14 residues. Trimming left V 1 base short and J 1 base short, with 6 bases between. Germline V gene sequence: CDR1 MNHNS, CDR2 SASEGT. The CDR3 DNA sequence: TGTGCCAGCAGTGAAGATTCTGGCACAGATACGCAGTATTTT. Translation: CASSEDSGTDTQYF.

The chain employs TRBV7-9 and TRBJ2-5; D uncertain. Trimming cost V 5 bases and J 6 bases, with 16 bases left between them. The CDR3 has 14 residues. Germline V CDR1 and CDR2: SEHNR, FQNEAQ (reference sequence). DNA for the CDR3: TGTGCCAGCAGCCTGAGACAAGATTGGAAGACCCAGTACTTC. Protein sequence: CASSLRQDWKTQYF.

The chain is built from TRBV27 and TRBJ2-5; TRBD2 matches at 10 bases. The J call is uncertain, as TRBJ2-7 better fits the DNA end. There are 15 residues in the CDR3. CDR1 MNHEY and CDR2 SMNVEV come from the germline V gene (reference sequence). The CDR3 reads CASSFSGGLSYEQYF. The CDR3 bases are TGTGCCAGCTCCTTTAGCGGGGGGCTCTCCTACGAGCAGTACTTC.

V gene TRBV7-3 combines with J gene TRBJ2-2; a weak D match, TRBD1 (6 bases). The V end lost 0 bases, the J end lost 5 bases, and 10 bases lay between the germline ends. The CDR3 has 15 residues. Germline V gene sequence: CDR1 SGHTA, CDR2 FQGTGA. The CDR3 is CASSLTRGSTGELFF. CDR3 in DNA: TGTGCCAGCAGCTTAACGAGGGGGTCGACCGGGGAGCTGTTTTTT.

The V gene is TRBV5-1, the J gene TRBJ1-3; a weak D match, TRBD1 (5 bases). This CDR3 spans 16 amino acids. V lost 0 bases and J lost 1, with 11 bases in between. The germline gives CDR1 SGHRS, CDR2 YFSETQ. CDR3 region: CASSLGLGTSGNTIYF. CDR3 coding DNA: TGCGCCAGCAGCTTGGGCCTTGGGACGTCTGGAAACACCATATATTTT.

The DNA of the CDR3 is TGCAGCGTTGTCAGTACAGGGGGACTAGCGGGGGGACCTCTGGAGCAGTTCTTC. Its translation: CSVVSTGGLAGGPLEQFF. This rearrangement joins TRBV29-1 to TRBJ2-1, with 15 bases matching TRBD2. The CDR3 is 18 amino acids. Germline V CDR1 and CDR2: SQVTM, ANQGSEA. The J segment lost 10 bases and the V segment lost 4 bases, leaving 17 bases of the junction unmatched.

The chain carries TRBV5-1 and TRBJ2-5; D is perhaps TRBD1 (6 bases). The CDR3 is 15 residues long. V was pared by 1 base and J by 1 base, with 11 bases between. Germline values: CDR1 SGHRS, CDR2 YFSETQ. The CDR3 region is CASSLTRQVQETQYF. CDR3 coding DNA: TGCGCCAGCAGCTTGACTCGACAGGTCCAAGAGACCCAGTACTTC.

The chain carries TRBV18 and TRBJ2-5, with TRBD1 matching over 11 bases. The CDR3 totals 15 residues. Trimming removed 2 bases from V and 2 bases from J; junction bases left unmatched: 1. CDR1 and CDR2 from the germline V gene are KGHSH and LQKENI. CDR3 region: CASSPGQGAQETQYF. CDR3 coding DNA: TGTGCCAGCTCACCAGGACAGGGGGCACAAGAGACCCAGTACTTC. Variable domain in full (rest from reference TRBV18 and TRBJ2-5): NAGVMQNPRHLVRRRGQEARLRCSPMKGHSHVYWYRQLPEEGLKFMVYLQKENIIDESGMPKERFSAEFPKEGPSILRIQQVVRGDSAAYFCASSPGQGAQETQYFGPGTRLLVL.

The rearrangement joins TRBV10-3 to TRBJ1-1, with unresolved D. This CDR3 spans 13 amino acids. Germline loops: CDR1 ENHRY, CDR2 SYGVKD. V was pared by 8 bases and J by 1 base, with 11 bases between. The CDR3 reads CAIGKGENTEAFF. The CDR3 DNA reads as TGTGCCATCGGTAAGGGAGAGAACACTGAAGCTTTCTTT.

The V call is TRBV7-6, the J call TRBJ2-7; TRBD1 aligns across 12 bases. Losses at the gene ends were 1 base for V and 6 bases for J; bases not matched to a gene: 4. This CDR3 has 15 amino acids. The germline V gene has CDR1 SGHVS and CDR2 FNYEAQ. This CDR3 reads CASSLVGTGGGEQYF. CDR3 coding DNA: TGTGCCAGCAGCTTAGTCGGGACAGGGGGCGGCGAGCAGTACTTC. The full variable domain, in which reference TRBV7-6 and TRBJ2-7 provide the parts outside the CDR3, is GAGVSQSPRYKVTKRGQDVALRCDPISGHVSLYWYRQALGQGPEFLTYFNYEAQQDKSGLPNDRFSAERPEGSISTLTIQRTEQRDSAMYRCASSLVGTGGGEQYFGPGTRLTVT.